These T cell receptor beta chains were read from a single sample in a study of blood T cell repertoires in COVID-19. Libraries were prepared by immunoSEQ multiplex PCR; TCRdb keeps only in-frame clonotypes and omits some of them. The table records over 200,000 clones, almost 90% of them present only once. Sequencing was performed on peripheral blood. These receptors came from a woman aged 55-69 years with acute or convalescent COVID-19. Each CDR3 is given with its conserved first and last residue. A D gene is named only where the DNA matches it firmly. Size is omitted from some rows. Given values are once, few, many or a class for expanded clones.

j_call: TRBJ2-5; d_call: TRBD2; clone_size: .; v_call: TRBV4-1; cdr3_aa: CASSPQRGQETQYF; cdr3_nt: TGCGCCAGCAGCCCTCAGCGGGGCCAAGAGACCCAGTACTTC
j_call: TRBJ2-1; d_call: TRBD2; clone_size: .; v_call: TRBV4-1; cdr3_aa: CASSQGEGNIKGQFF; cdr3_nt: TGCGCCAGCAGCCAAGGGGAGGGCAACATAAAGGGGCAGTTCTTC
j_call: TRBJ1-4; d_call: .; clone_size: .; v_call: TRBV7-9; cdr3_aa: CASSSRQSTNEKLFF; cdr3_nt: TGTGCCAGCAGCTCTAGACAGTCAACTAATGAAAAACTGTTTTTT
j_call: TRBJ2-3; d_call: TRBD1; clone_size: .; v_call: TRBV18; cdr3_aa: CASSPPGQGPDTQYF; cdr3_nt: TGTGCCAGCTCACCACCGGGACAGGGTCCAGATACGCAGTATTTT
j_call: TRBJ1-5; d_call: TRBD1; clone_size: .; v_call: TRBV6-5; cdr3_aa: CASRTGQGNQPQHF; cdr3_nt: TGTGCCAGCAGGACCGGACAGGGTAATCAGCCCCAGCATTTT
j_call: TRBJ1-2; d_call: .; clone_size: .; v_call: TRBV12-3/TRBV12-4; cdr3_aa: CASSIQGRYGYTF; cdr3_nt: TGTGCCAGCAGTATACAGGGAAGATATGGCTACACCTTC
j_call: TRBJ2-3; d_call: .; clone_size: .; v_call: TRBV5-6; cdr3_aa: CASSLQGRRADTQYF; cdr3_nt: TGTGCCAGCAGCTTACAGGGTCGCAGGGCAGATACGCAGTATTTT
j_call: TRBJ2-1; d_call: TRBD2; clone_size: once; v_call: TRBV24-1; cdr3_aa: CATSDRGTSGAYNEQFF; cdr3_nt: TGTGCCACCAGTGATAGGGGCACTAGCGGGGCCTACAATGAGCAGTTCTTC
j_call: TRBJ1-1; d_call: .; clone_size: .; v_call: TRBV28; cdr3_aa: CASSARQVTSEAFF; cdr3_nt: TGTGCCAGCAGTGCACGACAGGTAACTTCCGAAGCTTTCTTT
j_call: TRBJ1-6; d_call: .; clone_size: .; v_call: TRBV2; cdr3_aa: CASRGLLGSPLHF; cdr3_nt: TGTGCCAGCAGGGGCCTTCTCGGTTCACCCCTCCACTTT